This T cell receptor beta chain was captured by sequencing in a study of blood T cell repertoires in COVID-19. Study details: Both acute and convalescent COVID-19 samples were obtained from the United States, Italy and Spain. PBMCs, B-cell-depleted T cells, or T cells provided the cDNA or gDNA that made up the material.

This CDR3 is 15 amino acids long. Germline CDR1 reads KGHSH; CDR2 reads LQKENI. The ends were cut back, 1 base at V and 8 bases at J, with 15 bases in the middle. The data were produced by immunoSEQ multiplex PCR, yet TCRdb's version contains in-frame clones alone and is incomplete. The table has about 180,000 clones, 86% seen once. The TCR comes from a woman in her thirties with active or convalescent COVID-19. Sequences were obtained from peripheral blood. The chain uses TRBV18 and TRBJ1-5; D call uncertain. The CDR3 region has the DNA TGTGCCAGCTCACCACAGTCCGGGAAGGTGGAGCCCCAGCATTTT. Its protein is CASSPQSGKVEPQHF.